The clone carrying this T cell receptor (beta chain) came up a few times. No antigen is known for it. The sample belongs to a study of T cells in localized non-small cell lung cancer. General study findings and limits: Longer overall survival associated with higher blood T cell density; shorter survival with higher adjacent-lung clonality. Median detection of top 100 tumor clones in adjacent lung was approximately 50 clones. Uninvolved neighboring lung showed the greatest T cell clonality, exceeding tumor.

Libraries were prepared by immunoSEQ multiplex PCR; TCRdb keeps only in-frame clonotypes and omits some of them. The repertoire holds about 2,900 clones, with 25% as singletons. V dropped 3 bases and J dropped 5 bases, with 11 bases sitting between them. This CDR3 region has 13 residues. From germline, CDR1 is GTSNPN and CDR2 SVGIG (reference sequence). This clonotype originated in a male donor older than 55 with stage III lung adenocarcinoma. The rearrangement joins TRBV30 to TRBJ1-5, with TRBD1 as a possible D gene (6 bases). This sample comprised lung tumor tissue, obtained before any cancer treatment. The CDR3 loop is CAWSWEGDQPQHF. CDR3 nucleotide sequence: TGTGCCTGGAGCTGGGAGGGGGATCAGCCCCAGCATTTT. Supplemented by reference TRBV30 and TRBJ1-5, the full variable domain reads SQTIHQWPATLVQPVGSPLSLECTVEGTSNPNLYWYRQAAGRGLQLLFYSVGIGQISSEVPQNLSASRPQDRQFILSSKKLLLSDSGFYLCAWSWEGDQPQHFGDGTRLSIL.